This is a list of T cell receptor beta chains from one sample in a study of vaccination and CD4 T cells after COVID-19. TCRdb reprocessed the PCR reads with MiXCR, giving one entry per CDR3 protein. Counted here are roughly 13,000 distinct CDR3 sequences, over 40% occurring once; the ten biggest clones make up about 12%. For these TCRs, the target antigens are not known. The sample consisted of CD4+ T cells from blood, cultured in vitro. The origin of the receptors is a human donor who had recovered from COVID-19. Both conserved end residues are part of each CDR3. Each record gives: J gene, clone size, V gene, D gene, CDR3 protein, CDR3 DNA. D genes are given only for firm matches. Expanded clones are given a class, and other clones once, few, many or no size at all.

j_call: TRBJ1-1; clone_size: few; v_call: TRBV6-5; d_call: -; cdr3_aa: CASSYLRQNTEAFF; cdr3_nt: TGTGCCAGCAGTTACCTTCGACAGAACACTGAAGCTTTCTTT
j_call: TRBJ1-6; clone_size: -; v_call: TRBV9; d_call: TRBD1; cdr3_aa: CASSPTGVENSPLHF; cdr3_nt: TGTGCCAGCAGCCCAACAGGGGTTGAGAATTCACCCCTCCACTTT
j_call: TRBJ2-2; clone_size: -; v_call: TRBV12-3/TRBV12-4; d_call: -; cdr3_aa: CASSTGFNTGELFF; cdr3_nt: TGTGCCAGCAGCACAGGGTTCAACACCGGGGAGCTGTTTTTT
j_call: TRBJ1-1; clone_size: -; v_call: TRBV5-1; d_call: -; cdr3_aa: CASSLARVMNTEAFF; cdr3_nt: TGCGCCAGCAGCTTGGCCAGGGTAATGAACACTGAAGCTTTCTTT
j_call: TRBJ1-6; clone_size: -; v_call: TRBV30; d_call: -; cdr3_aa: CAWSPLGQLSSPLHF; cdr3_nt: TGTGCCTGGAGCCCCCTCGGGCAGCTAAGTTCACCCCTCCACTTT
j_call: TRBJ1-1; clone_size: -; v_call: TRBV2; d_call: -; cdr3_aa: CASSRDENTEAFF; cdr3_nt: TGTGCCAGCAGTCGGGACGAGAACACTGAAGCTTTCTTT
j_call: TRBJ2-1; clone_size: -; v_call: TRBV7-2; d_call: TRBD1; cdr3_aa: CASSRDRGQQFF; cdr3_nt: TGTGCCAGCAGCCGGGACAGGGGTCAGCAGTTCTTC
j_call: TRBJ1-5; clone_size: -; v_call: TRBV12-3/TRBV12-4; d_call: -; cdr3_aa: CASSFSGFNQPQHF; cdr3_nt: TGTGCCAGCAGTTTTTCGGGATTCAATCAGCCCCAGCATTTT
j_call: TRBJ2-3; clone_size: few; v_call: TRBV11-2; d_call: -; cdr3_aa: CASSRRTLNTIPDTQYF; cdr3_nt: TGTGCCAGCAGCCGCCGGACCCTAAATACAATTCCAGATACGCAGTATTTT
j_call: TRBJ1-3; clone_size: -; v_call: TRBV6-2/TRBV6-3; d_call: TRBD1; cdr3_aa: CASTPNPLNRGRNTIYF; cdr3_nt: TGTGCCAGCACTCCCAACCCTCTTAACAGGGGTCGAAACACCATATATTTT
j_call: TRBJ1-1; clone_size: few; v_call: TRBV20-1; d_call: -; cdr3_aa: CRVQGISETEAFF; cdr3_nt: TGCAGAGTCCAGGGGATTTCGGAGACTGAAGCTTTCTTT
j_call: TRBJ1-4; clone_size: few; v_call: TRBV6-1; d_call: -; cdr3_aa: CASRGDGGREKLFF; cdr3_nt: TGTGCCAGCAGGGGTGATGGGGGTCGTGAAAAACTGTTTTTT
j_call: TRBJ1-1; clone_size: few; v_call: TRBV6-1; d_call: -; cdr3_aa: CASSLYESGTEAFF; cdr3_nt: TGTGCCAGCAGTCTTTACGAAAGCGGCACTGAAGCTTTCTTT
j_call: TRBJ1-4; clone_size: -; v_call: TRBV7-8; d_call: -; cdr3_aa: CASSPGFEKTGGEKLFF; cdr3_nt: TGTGCCAGCAGCCCCGGTTTCGAGAAGACTGGGGGTGAAAAACTGTTTTTT
j_call: TRBJ1-6; clone_size: -; v_call: TRBV20-1; d_call: TRBD1; cdr3_aa: CSARAFGRDRDNSPLHF; cdr3_nt: TGCAGTGCTAGAGCCTTCGGCCGGGACAGGGATAATTCACCCCTCCACTTT
j_call: TRBJ1-5; clone_size: few; v_call: TRBV7-2; d_call: TRBD1; cdr3_aa: CASSLQGDQPQHF; cdr3_nt: TGTGCCAGCAGCCTCCAGGGGGATCAGCCCCAGCATTTT
j_call: TRBJ2-2; clone_size: once; v_call: TRBV27; d_call: TRBD2; cdr3_aa: CASRVGGANTGELFF; cdr3_nt: TGTGCCAGCAGGGTGGGGGGGGCGAACACCGGGGAGCTGTTTTTT
j_call: TRBJ1-1; clone_size: few; v_call: TRBV6-5; d_call: -; cdr3_aa: CASSYGVGTEAFF; cdr3_nt: TGTGCCAGCAGTTACGGGGTGGGCACTGAAGCTTTCTTT
j_call: TRBJ1-1; clone_size: -; v_call: TRBV12-3/TRBV12-4; d_call: TRBD1; cdr3_aa: CASSFPAGTGSKAFF; cdr3_nt: TGTGCCAGCAGTTTCCCCGCCGGGACAGGCTCGAAAGCTTTCTTT
j_call: TRBJ1-2; clone_size: few; v_call: TRBV12-3/TRBV12-4; d_call: -; cdr3_aa: CASSPWDGDGYIF; cdr3_nt: TGTGCCAGCAGCCCCTGGGACGGGGACGGCTACATCTTC
j_call: TRBJ1-1; clone_size: -; v_call: TRBV6-5; d_call: -; cdr3_aa: CASSYGGTEAFF; cdr3_nt: TGTGCCAGCAGTTACGGGGGGACTGAAGCTTTCTTT
j_call: TRBJ1-2; clone_size: few; v_call: TRBV6-2/TRBV6-3; d_call: TRBD1; cdr3_aa: CASSALTGGFDGYTF; cdr3_nt: TGTGCCAGCAGTGCGTTGACAGGGGGATTTGATGGCTACACCTTC
j_call: TRBJ2-5; clone_size: few; v_call: TRBV20-1; d_call: TRBD2; cdr3_aa: CSAKRGANQETQYF; cdr3_nt: TGCAGTGCGAAGCGGGGGGCCAATCAAGAGACCCAGTACTTC
j_call: TRBJ2-1; clone_size: medium-sized; v_call: TRBV18; d_call: TRBD2; cdr3_aa: CASSPGGGVRIGEQFF; cdr3_nt: TGTGCCAGCTCACCTGGGGGGGGAGTCCGCATCGGTGAGCAGTTCTTC
j_call: TRBJ2-7; clone_size: -; v_call: TRBV7-9; d_call: TRBD2; cdr3_aa: CASSQGTRPYEQYF; cdr3_nt: TGTGCCAGCAGTCAAGGGACTAGGCCCTACGAGCAGTACTTC
j_call: TRBJ2-6; clone_size: -; v_call: TRBV20-1; d_call: -; cdr3_aa: CSARSKGTPGANVLTF; cdr3_nt: TGCAGTGCTAGATCAAAAGGGACCCCTGGGGCCAACGTCCTGACTTTC
j_call: TRBJ1-2; clone_size: few; v_call: TRBV12-3/TRBV12-4; d_call: -; cdr3_aa: CASSFSGVGNYGYTF; cdr3_nt: TGTGCCAGCAGCTTCTCAGGGGTGGGGAACTATGGCTACACCTTC
j_call: TRBJ1-5; clone_size: few; v_call: TRBV6-2/TRBV6-3; d_call: -; cdr3_aa: CASSYSQDPGDQPQHF; cdr3_nt: TGTGCCAGCAGTTACTCACAGGATCCTGGGGATCAGCCCCAGCATTTT
j_call: TRBJ2-1; clone_size: -; v_call: TRBV12-3/TRBV12-4; d_call: TRBD2; cdr3_aa: CASRGRRGGLLFSSYNEQFF; cdr3_nt: TGTGCCAGCAGAGGCCGGCGGGGGGGCCTTCTCTTCTCTTCCTACAATGAGCAGTTCTTC
j_call: TRBJ2-3; clone_size: -; v_call: TRBV5-8; d_call: -; cdr3_aa: CASSSPAVWAPDTQYF; cdr3_nt: TGTGCCAGCAGCTCCCCCGCGGTGTGGGCGCCAGATACGCAGTATTTT
j_call: TRBJ2-5; clone_size: -; v_call: TRBV7-9; d_call: -; cdr3_aa: CASSPDRQETQYF; cdr3_nt: TGTGCCAGCAGCCCAGACCGCCAAGAGACCCAGTACTTC
j_call: TRBJ2-7; clone_size: -; v_call: TRBV5-1; d_call: -; cdr3_aa: CASRGGGKGYEQYF; cdr3_nt: TGCGCCAGCAGAGGAGGGGGTAAGGGCTACGAGCAGTACTTC
j_call: TRBJ2-2; clone_size: -; v_call: TRBV19; d_call: -; cdr3_aa: CASRRGALNTGELFF; cdr3_nt: TGTGCCAGTAGGAGAGGGGCCCTGAACACCGGGGAGCTGTTTTTT
j_call: TRBJ1-1; clone_size: -; v_call: TRBV7-9; d_call: -; cdr3_aa: CASTEDRKVSEAFF; cdr3_nt: TGTGCCAGCACGGAGGACAGAAAGGTGTCTGAAGCTTTCTTT
j_call: TRBJ2-7; clone_size: -; v_call: TRBV5-1; d_call: TRBD1; cdr3_aa: CASSLDRTGHYEQYF; cdr3_nt: TGCGCCAGCAGCTTGGACCGGACAGGGCACTACGAGCAGTACTTC
j_call: TRBJ1-1; clone_size: -; v_call: TRBV5-6; d_call: TRBD1; cdr3_aa: CASSSVRGTGEAFF; cdr3_nt: TGTGCCAGCAGCTCGGTACGCGGGACAGGGGAAGCTTTCTTT
j_call: TRBJ2-7; clone_size: -; v_call: TRBV6-1; d_call: TRBD1; cdr3_aa: CATRQGIYEQYF; cdr3_nt: TGTGCCACCCGACAGGGTATCTACGAGCAGTACTTC
j_call: TRBJ1-1; clone_size: -; v_call: TRBV6-1; d_call: TRBD1; cdr3_aa: CASRTFARDSDEAFF; cdr3_nt: TGTGCCAGCAGAACTTTTGCCCGGGACAGCGATGAAGCTTTCTTT
j_call: TRBJ1-1; clone_size: few; v_call: TRBV12-3/TRBV12-4; d_call: -; cdr3_aa: CASSPQTAMNTEAFF; cdr3_nt: TGTGCCAGCAGTCCGCAGACAGCGATGAACACTGAAGCTTTCTTT
j_call: TRBJ1-1; clone_size: few; v_call: TRBV28; d_call: -; cdr3_aa: CATLRTPEGKAFF; cdr3_nt: TGTGCCACCCTACGGACCCCTGAGGGTAAAGCTTTCTTT
j_call: TRBJ2-7; clone_size: -; v_call: TRBV30; d_call: -; cdr3_aa: CAWNGRAEHRYEQYF; cdr3_nt: TGTGCCTGGAACGGGCGGGCGGAGCATCGCTACGAGCAGTACTTC
j_call: TRBJ2-5; clone_size: -; v_call: TRBV30; d_call: TRBD2; cdr3_aa: CAWGLAELGAQYF; cdr3_nt: TGTGCCTGGGGACTAGCGGAGCTGGGGGCCCAGTACTTC
j_call: TRBJ1-3; clone_size: -; v_call: TRBV27; d_call: -; cdr3_aa: CASSLSGALGNTIYF; cdr3_nt: TGTGCCAGCAGTTTATCCGGGGCGCTGGGAAACACCATATATTTT
j_call: TRBJ1-2; clone_size: -; v_call: TRBV30; d_call: -; cdr3_aa: CAWSYDTGYTF; cdr3_nt: TGTGCCTGGAGTTACGATACTGGCTACACCTTC
j_call: TRBJ1-2; clone_size: few; v_call: TRBV14; d_call: TRBD1; cdr3_aa: CASSPGQFGYTF; cdr3_nt: TGTGCCAGCAGCCCGGGACAGTTCGGCTACACCTTC
j_call: TRBJ1-2; clone_size: -; v_call: TRBV9; d_call: -; cdr3_aa: CASSDPTGRRAYGYTF; cdr3_nt: TGTGCCAGCAGCGATCCGACAGGACGCCGGGCCTATGGCTACACCTTC
j_call: TRBJ1-3; clone_size: -; v_call: TRBV2; d_call: TRBD1; cdr3_aa: CASSLGGQAGNTIYF; cdr3_nt: TGTGCCAGCAGTCTTGGGGGACAGGCTGGAAACACCATATATTTT
j_call: TRBJ2-3; clone_size: once; v_call: TRBV5-8; d_call: TRBD2; cdr3_aa: CASSILSGGTQYF; cdr3_nt: TGTGCCAGCAGCATCTTAAGCGGGGGTACGCAGTATTTT
j_call: TRBJ1-5; clone_size: -; v_call: TRBV6-1; d_call: -; cdr3_aa: CASGARGPTNQPQHF; cdr3_nt: TGTGCCAGCGGGGCAAGGGGACCTACTAATCAGCCCCAGCATTTT
j_call: TRBJ1-6; clone_size: few; v_call: TRBV5-4; d_call: -; cdr3_aa: CASSPRRDGSPLHF; cdr3_nt: TGTGCCAGCAGCCCGCGGCGGGACGGGTCACCCCTCCACTTT
j_call: TRBJ2-3; clone_size: -; v_call: TRBV12-5; d_call: TRBD2; cdr3_aa: CASGLAGGPSTDTQYF; cdr3_nt: TGTGCTAGTGGCTTAGCGGGGGGCCCTAGCACAGATACGCAGTATTTT
j_call: TRBJ2-3; clone_size: -; v_call: TRBV20-1; d_call: -; cdr3_aa: CSARLTEAYYTDTQYF; cdr3_nt: TGCAGTGCTAGACTGACCGAGGCTTACTACACAGATACGCAGTATTTT
j_call: TRBJ1-2; clone_size: few; v_call: TRBV20-1; d_call: TRBD1; cdr3_aa: CSTPGQETYGYTF; cdr3_nt: TGCAGTACTCCGGGACAGGAGACCTATGGCTACACCTTC
j_call: TRBJ1-5; clone_size: -; v_call: TRBV19; d_call: -; cdr3_aa: CASTLRTGSNQPQHF; cdr3_nt: TGTGCCAGTACCTTAAGGACGGGAAGCAATCAGCCCCAGCATTTT
j_call: TRBJ2-3; clone_size: -; v_call: TRBV15; d_call: TRBD2; cdr3_aa: CATSSPAGGVTDTQYF; cdr3_nt: TGTGCCACCAGCAGCCCAGCGGGGGGCGTTACAGATACGCAGTATTTT
j_call: TRBJ2-5; clone_size: -; v_call: TRBV18; d_call: -; cdr3_aa: CASSPGRLQETQYF; cdr3_nt: TGTGCCAGCTCACCGGGCAGGCTCCAAGAGACCCAGTACTTC
j_call: TRBJ2-7; clone_size: few; v_call: TRBV15; d_call: -; cdr3_aa: CATSRDWDHSYEQYF; cdr3_nt: TGTGCCACCAGCAGAGATTGGGACCACTCCTACGAGCAGTACTTC
j_call: TRBJ1-1; clone_size: -; v_call: TRBV5-1; d_call: -; cdr3_aa: CSSTEPQGRAFF; cdr3_nt: TGCTCTTCGACCGAGCCCCAGGGTAGAGCTTTCTTT
j_call: TRBJ2-3; clone_size: -; v_call: TRBV7-9; d_call: -; cdr3_aa: CASSLGSGTSTDTQYF; cdr3_nt: TGTGCCAGCAGCTTAGGTTCCGGAACTAGCACAGATACGCAGTATTTT